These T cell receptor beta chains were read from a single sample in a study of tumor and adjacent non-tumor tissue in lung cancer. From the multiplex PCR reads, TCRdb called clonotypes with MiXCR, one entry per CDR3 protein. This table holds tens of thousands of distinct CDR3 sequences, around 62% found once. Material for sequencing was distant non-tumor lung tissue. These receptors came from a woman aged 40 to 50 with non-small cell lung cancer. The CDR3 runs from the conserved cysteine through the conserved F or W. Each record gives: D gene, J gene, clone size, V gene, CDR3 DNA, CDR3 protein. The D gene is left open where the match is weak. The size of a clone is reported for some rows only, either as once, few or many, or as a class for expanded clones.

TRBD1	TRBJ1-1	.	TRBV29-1	TGCAGCGCCAACAACAGGGGAAGGGGCACTGAAACTTTCTTT	CSANNRGRGTETFF
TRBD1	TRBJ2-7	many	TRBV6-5	TGTGCCAGCAGTTACTCCTCGCCTACAGGGGTTTCAAACTACGAGCAGTACTTC	CASSYSSPTGVSNYEQYF
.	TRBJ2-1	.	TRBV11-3	TGTGCCAGCAGGTTGCTGACGGTATTGGTCTTC	CASRLLTVLVF
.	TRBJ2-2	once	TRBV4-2	.	CASRGLPTGSCFF
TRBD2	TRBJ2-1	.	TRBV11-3	TGTGTCAGCAGCGTACTAGCGACTAACGTGCAGTTCTTC	CVSSVLATNVQFF
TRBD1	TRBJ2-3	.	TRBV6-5	TGTGCCAGCAGTCCAGGACAGGATGATCAGCCCCAGTATTTT	CASSPGQDDQPQYF
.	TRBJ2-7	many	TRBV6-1	TGTGCCAGCAGACGATCCGGGGGTTCCTACGAGCAGTACTTC	CASRRSGGSYEQYF
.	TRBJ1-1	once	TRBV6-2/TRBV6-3	TGTGCCAGCTACAGCGTTCGGGAAACTGAAGCTTCCTTT	CASYSVRETEASF
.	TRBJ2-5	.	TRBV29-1	TGCGGCGTTGAGCGCCGGAGACAAGAGACCCAGTACTTC	CGVERRRQETQYF
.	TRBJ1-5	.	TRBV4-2	TGTGCCAGCAGCCAGGATCCGTACCAGTCCAAGCATTTT	CASSQDPYQSKHF
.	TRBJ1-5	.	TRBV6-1	TGTGCCAGCAGTGAAGGCTGGGCAGGCAACAATCAGCCCCAGCATTTT	CASSEGWAGNNQPQHF
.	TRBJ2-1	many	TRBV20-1	TGCAGTGCTAGTGACTCCGTATCCTCAAAAGAGGAGCAGTTCTTC	CSASDSVSSKEEQFF
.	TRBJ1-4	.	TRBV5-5	TGTGCCAGCAGCTTGGGCGAGACAGGCTCTAATGAAAAGCTGTATTTT	CASSLGETGSNEKLYF